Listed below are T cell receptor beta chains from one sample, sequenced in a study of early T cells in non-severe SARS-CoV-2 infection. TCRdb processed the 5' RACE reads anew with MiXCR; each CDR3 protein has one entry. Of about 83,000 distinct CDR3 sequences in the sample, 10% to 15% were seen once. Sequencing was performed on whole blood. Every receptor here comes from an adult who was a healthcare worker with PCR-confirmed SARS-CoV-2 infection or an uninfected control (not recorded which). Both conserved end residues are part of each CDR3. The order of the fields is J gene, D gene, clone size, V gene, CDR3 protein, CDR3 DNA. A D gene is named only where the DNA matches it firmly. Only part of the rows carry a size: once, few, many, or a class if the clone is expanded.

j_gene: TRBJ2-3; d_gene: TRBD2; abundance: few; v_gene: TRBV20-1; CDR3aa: CSALGRLGTDTQYF; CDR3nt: TGCAGTGCTCTCGGGAGGCTGGGCACAGATACGCAGTATTTT
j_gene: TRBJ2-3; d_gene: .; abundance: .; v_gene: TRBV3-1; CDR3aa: CASSRAAADSSTDTQYF; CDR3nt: TGTGCCAGCAGCCGGGCAGCCGCCGATTCTAGCACAGATACGCAGTATTTT
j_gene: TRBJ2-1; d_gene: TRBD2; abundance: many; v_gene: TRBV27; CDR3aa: CASSLTSTAYNEQFF; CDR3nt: TGTGCCAGCAGTCTGACTAGCACCGCCTACAATGAGCAGTTCTTC
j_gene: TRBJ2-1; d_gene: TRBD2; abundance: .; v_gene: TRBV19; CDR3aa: CASSVASGGGSNEQFF; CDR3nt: TGTGCCAGTAGTGTGGCTAGCGGGGGAGGGTCCAATGAGCAGTTCTTC
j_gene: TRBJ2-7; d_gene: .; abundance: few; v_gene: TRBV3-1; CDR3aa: CASSYRDRYEQYF; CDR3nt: TGTGCCAGCAGCTACCGGGACCGCTACGAGCAGTACTTC
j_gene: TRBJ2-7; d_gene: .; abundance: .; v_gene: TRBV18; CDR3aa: CASSPGGGPTYEQYF; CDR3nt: TGTGCCAGCTCACCGGGGGGCGGGCCTACCTACGAGCAGTACTTC
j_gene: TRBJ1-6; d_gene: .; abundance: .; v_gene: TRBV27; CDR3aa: CASSPGLRGPYNSPLHF; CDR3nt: TGTGCCAGCAGCCCGGGACTCCGGGGGCCCTATAATTCACCCCTCCACTTT
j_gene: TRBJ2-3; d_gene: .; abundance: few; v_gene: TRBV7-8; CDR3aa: CASSLVGEEEADTQYF; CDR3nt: TGTGCCAGCAGCTTAGTAGGAGAGGAGGAGGCAGATACGCAGTATTTT
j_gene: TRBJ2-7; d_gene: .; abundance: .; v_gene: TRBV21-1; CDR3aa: CASSKGEADPHEQYF; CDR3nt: TGTGCCAGCAGCAAAGGAGAGGCAGACCCACACGAGCAGTACTTC
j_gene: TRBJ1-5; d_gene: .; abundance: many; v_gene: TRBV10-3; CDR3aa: CAISEQVRGNQPQHF; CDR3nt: TGTGCCATCAGTGAACAGGTGAGGGGTAATCAGCCCCAGCATTTT
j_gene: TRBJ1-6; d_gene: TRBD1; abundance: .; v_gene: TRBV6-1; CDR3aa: CASSARTGGGSPLHF; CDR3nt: TGTGCCAGCAGTGCCCGGACAGGGGGAGGGTCACCCCTCCACTTT
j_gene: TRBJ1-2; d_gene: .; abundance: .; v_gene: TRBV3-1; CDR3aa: CASSRWTDSTTNYGYTF; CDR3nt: TGTGCCAGCAGCCGTTGGACAGATTCGACAACTAACTATGGCTACACCTTC
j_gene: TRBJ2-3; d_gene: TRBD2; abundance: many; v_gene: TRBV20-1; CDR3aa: CSAASGTSATDTQYF; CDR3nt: TGCAGTGCTGCCTCGGGGACTAGCGCCACAGATACGCAGTATTTT
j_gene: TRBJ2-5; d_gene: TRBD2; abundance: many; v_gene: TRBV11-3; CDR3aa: CASSSTGLAEETQYF; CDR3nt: TGTGCCAGCAGCTCCACGGGACTAGCGGAAGAGACCCAGTACTTC
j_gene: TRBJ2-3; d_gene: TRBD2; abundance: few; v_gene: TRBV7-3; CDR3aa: CASSLLSGTTDTQYF; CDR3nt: TGTGCCAGCAGCCTCCTTAGCGGGACCACAGATACGCAGTATTTT
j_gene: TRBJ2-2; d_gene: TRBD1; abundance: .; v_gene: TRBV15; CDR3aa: CATSNRQGRGGELFF; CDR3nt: TGTGCCACCAGCAACAGACAGGGACGGGGCGGGGAGCTGTTTTTT
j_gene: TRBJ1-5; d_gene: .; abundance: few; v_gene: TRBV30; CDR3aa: CAWSGQPETPQHF; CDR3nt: TGTGCCTGGAGTGGACAGCCCGAGACGCCCCAGCATTTT
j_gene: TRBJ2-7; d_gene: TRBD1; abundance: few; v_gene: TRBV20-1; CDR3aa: CSARDRAGRGPHEQYF; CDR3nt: TGCAGTGCTAGAGATAGGGCGGGCAGGGGGCCCCACGAGCAGTACTTC
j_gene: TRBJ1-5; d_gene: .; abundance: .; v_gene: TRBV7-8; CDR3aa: CASSLDARGAGQPQHF; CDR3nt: TGTGCCAGCAGCTTAGACGCCAGGGGCGCAGGACAGCCCCAGCATTTT
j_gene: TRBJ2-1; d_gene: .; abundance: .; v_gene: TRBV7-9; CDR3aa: CASSRSGLLENEQFF; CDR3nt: TGTGCCAGCAGCCGTAGCGGACTCTTGGAAAATGAGCAGTTCTTC
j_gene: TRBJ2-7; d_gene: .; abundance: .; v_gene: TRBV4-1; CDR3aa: CASSGSRDGTYEQYF; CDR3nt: TGCGCCAGCAGCGGAAGCCGGGACGGTACCTACGAGCAGTACTTC
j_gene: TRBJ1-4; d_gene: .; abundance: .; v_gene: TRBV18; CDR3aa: CASSPQVGNEKLFF; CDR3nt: TGTGCCAGCTCACCACAAGTCGGTAATGAAAAACTGTTTTTT
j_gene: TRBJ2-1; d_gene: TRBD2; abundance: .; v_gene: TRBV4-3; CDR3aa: CASSPGLAGVDEQFF; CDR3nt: TGCGCCAGCAGCCCGGGACTAGCGGGAGTCGATGAGCAGTTCTTC
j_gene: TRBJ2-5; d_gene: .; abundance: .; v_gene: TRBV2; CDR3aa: CASSEGDIQETQYF; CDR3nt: TGTGCCAGCAGTGAGGGGGACATTCAAGAGACCCAGTACTTC
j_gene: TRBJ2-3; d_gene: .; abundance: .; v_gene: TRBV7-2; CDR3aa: CASSFLQGLNTDTQYF; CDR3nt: TGTGCCAGCAGCTTCCTACAGGGCCTAAACACAGATACGCAGTATTTT
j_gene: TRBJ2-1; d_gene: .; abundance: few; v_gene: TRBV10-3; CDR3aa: CAISSGSPLNEQFF; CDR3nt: TGTGCCATCAGTAGTGGCAGCCCGCTTAATGAGCAGTTCTTC
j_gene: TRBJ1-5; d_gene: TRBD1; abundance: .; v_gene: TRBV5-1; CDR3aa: CASSRDSHQPQHF; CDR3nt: TGCGCCAGCAGCCGGGACAGTCATCAGCCCCAGCATTTT
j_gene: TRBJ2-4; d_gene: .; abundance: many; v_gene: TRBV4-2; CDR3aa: CASSQDGQEVNIQYF; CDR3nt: TGTGCCAGCAGCCAAGATGGGCAGGAGGTAAACATTCAGTACTTC